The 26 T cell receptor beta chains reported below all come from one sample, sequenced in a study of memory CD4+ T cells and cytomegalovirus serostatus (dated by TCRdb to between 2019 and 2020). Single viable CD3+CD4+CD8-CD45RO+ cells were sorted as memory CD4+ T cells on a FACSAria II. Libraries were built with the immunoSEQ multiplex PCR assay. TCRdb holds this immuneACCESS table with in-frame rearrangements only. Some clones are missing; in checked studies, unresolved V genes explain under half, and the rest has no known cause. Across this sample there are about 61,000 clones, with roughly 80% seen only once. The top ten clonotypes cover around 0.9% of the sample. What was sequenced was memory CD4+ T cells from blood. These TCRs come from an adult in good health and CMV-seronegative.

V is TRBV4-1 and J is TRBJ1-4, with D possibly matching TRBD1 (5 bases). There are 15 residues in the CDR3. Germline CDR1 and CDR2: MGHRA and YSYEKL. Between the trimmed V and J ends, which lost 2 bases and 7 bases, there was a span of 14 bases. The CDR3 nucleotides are TGCGCCAGCAGCCAATCATTCAGGGTTAGTGAAAAACTGTTTTTT. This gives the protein CASSQSFRVSEKLFF.

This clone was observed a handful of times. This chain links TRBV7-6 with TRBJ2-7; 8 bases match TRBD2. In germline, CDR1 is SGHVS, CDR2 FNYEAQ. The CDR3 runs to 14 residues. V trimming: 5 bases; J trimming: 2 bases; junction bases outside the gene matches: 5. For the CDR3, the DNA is TGTGCCAGCAGCCTCGCGGGAGGAACCTACGAGCAGTACTTC. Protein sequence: CASSLAGGTYEQYF.

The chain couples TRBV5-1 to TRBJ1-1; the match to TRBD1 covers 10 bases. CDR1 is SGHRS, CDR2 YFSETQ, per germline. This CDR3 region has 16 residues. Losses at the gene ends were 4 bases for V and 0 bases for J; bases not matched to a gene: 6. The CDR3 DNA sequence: TGCGCCAGCAGCCAGACAGGGGGCGTCGTGAACACTGAAGCTTTCTTT. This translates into CASSQTGGVVNTEAFF.

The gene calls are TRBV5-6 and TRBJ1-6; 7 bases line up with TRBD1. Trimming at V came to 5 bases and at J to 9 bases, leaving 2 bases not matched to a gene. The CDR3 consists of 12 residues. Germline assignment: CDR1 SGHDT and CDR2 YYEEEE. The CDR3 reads CASRRQGSPLHF. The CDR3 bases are TGTGCCAGCAGACGACAGGGTTCACCCCTCCACTTT.

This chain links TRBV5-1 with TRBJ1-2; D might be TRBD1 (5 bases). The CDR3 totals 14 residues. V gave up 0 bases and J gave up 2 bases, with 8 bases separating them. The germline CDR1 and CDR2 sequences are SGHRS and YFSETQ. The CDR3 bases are TGCGCCAGCAGCTTGGTGGGGGGGAACTATGGCTACACCTTC. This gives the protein CASSLVGGNYGYTF.

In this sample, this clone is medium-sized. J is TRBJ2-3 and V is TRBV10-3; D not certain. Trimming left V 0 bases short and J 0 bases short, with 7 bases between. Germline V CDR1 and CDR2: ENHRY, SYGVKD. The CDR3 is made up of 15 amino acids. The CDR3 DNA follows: TGTGCCATCAGTGAGTCGGGCACGAGCACAGATACGCAGTATTTT. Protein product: CAISESGTSTDTQYF.

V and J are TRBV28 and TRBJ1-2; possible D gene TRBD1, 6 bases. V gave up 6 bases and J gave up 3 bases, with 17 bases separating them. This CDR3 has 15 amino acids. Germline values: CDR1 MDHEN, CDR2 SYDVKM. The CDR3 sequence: CASSSMGGHDYGYTF. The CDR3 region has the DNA TGTGCCAGCAGCTCCATGGGGGGCCACGACTATGGCTACACCTTC.

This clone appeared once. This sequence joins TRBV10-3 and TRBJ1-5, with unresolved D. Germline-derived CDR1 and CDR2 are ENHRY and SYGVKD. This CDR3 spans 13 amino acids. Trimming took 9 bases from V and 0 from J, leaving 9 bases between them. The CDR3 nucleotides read TGTGCCATTAGGACGAATAGCAATCAGCCCCAGCATTTT. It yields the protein CAIRTNSNQPQHF.

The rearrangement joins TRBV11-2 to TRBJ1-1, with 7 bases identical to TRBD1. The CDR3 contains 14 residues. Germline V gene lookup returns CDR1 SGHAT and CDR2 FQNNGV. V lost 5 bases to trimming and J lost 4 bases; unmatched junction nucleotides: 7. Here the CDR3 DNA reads TGTGCCAGCAGCCACCAACAGGGGACCACTGAAGCTTTCTTT. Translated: CASSHQQGTTEAFF. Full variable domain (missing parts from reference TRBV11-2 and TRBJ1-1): EAGVAQSPRYKIIEKRQSVAFWCNPISGHATLYWYQQILGQGPKLLIQFQNNGVVDDSQLPKDRFSAERLKGVDSTLKIQPAKLEDSAVYLCASSHQQGTTEAFFGQGTRLTVV.

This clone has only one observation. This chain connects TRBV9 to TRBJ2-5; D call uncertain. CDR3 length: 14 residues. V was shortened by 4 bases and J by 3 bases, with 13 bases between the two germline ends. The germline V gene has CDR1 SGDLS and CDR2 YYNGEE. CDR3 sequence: CASSPHLVEETQYF. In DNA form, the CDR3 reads TGTGCCAGCAGCCCCCATCTAGTGGAAGAGACCCAGTACTTC. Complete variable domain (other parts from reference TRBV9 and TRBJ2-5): DSGVTQTPKHLITATGQRVTLRCSPRSGDLSVYWYQQSLDQGLQFLIQYYNGEERAKGNILERFSAQQFPDLHSELNLSSLELGDSALYFCASSPHLVEETQYFGPGTRLLVL.

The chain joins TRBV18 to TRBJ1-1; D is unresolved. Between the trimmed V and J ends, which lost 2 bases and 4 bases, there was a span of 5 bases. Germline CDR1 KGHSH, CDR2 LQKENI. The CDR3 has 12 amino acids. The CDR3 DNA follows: TGTGCCAGCTCACCAGGTCCCACTGAAGCTTTCTTT. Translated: CASSPGPTEAFF.

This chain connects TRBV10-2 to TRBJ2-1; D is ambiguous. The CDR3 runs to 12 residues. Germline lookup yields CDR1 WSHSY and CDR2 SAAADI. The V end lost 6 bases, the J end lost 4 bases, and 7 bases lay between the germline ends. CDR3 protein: CASRTGYNEQFF. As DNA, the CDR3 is TGCGCCAGCAGGACCGGTTACAATGAGCAGTTCTTC.

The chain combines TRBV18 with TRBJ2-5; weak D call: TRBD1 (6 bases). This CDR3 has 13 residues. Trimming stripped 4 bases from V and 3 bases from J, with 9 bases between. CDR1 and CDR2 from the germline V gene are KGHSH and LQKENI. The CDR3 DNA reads TGTGCCAGCTCACGCAACAGGGAAGAGACCCAGTACTTC. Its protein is CASSRNREETQYF. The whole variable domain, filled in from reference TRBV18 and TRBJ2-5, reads NAGVMQNPRHLVRRRGQEARLRCSPMKGHSHVYWYRQLPEEGLKFMVYLQKENIIDESGMPKERFSAEFPKEGPSILRIQQVVRGDSAAYFCASSRNREETQYFGPGTRLLVL.

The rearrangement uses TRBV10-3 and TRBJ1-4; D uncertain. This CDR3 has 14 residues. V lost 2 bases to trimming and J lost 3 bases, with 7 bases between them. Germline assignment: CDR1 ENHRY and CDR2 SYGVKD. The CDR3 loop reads CAISEGGSNEKLFF. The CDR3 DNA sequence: TGTGCCATCAGTGAGGGAGGGTCTAATGAAAAACTGTTTTTT.

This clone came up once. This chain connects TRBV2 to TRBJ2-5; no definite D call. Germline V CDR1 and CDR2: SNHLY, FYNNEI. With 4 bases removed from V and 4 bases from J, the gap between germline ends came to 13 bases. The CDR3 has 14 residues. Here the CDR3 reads CASSGQVKVETQYF. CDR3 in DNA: TGTGCCAGCAGTGGGCAGGTTAAGGTAGAGACCCAGTACTTC.

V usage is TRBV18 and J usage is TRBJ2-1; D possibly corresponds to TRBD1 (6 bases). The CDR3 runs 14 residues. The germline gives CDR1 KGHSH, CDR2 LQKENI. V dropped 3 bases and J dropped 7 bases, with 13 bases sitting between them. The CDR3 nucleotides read TGTGCCAGCTCACCTTCCACAGGGCTGAATGAGCAGTTCTTC. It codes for CASSPSTGLNEQFF.

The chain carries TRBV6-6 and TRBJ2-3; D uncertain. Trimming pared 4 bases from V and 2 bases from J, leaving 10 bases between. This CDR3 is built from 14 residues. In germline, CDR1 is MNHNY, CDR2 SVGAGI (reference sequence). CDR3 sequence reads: CASSWTGPTDTQYF. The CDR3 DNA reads TGTGCCAGCAGTTGGACGGGCCCCACAGATACGCAGTATTTT.

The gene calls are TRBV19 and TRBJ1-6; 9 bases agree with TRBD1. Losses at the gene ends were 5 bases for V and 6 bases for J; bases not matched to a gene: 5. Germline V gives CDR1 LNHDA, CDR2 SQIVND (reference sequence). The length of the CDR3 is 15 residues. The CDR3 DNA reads TGTGCCAGTAGTGCGGGACAGGGTGGTAATTCACCCCTCCACTTT. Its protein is CASSAGQGGNSPLHF.

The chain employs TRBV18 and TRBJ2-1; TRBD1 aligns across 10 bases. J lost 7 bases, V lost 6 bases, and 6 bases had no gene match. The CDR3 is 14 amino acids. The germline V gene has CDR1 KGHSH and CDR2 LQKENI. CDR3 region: CASSSGQGFNEQFF. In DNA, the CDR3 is TGTGCCAGCTCTTCGGGACAGGGGTTTAATGAGCAGTTCTTC.

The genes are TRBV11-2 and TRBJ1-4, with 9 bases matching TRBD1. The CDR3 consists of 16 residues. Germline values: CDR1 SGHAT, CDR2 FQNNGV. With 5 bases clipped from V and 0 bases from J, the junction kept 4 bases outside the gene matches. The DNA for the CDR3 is TGTGCCAGCAGCCTTACAGGGGGCCCAACTAATGAAAAACTGTTTTTT. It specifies CASSLTGGPTNEKLFF.

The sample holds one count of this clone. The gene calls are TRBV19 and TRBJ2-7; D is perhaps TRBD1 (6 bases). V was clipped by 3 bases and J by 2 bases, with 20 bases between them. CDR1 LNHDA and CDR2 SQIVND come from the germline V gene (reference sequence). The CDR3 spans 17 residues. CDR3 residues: CASSISYREGVPYEQYF. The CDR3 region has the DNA TGTGCCAGTAGTATTTCCTACAGGGAAGGAGTTCCCTACGAGCAGTACTTC.

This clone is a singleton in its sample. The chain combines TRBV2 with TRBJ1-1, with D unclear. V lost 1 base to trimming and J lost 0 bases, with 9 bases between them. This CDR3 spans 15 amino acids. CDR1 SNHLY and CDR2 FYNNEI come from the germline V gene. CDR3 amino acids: CASSEEGRMNTEAFF. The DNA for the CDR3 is TGTGCCAGCAGTGAAGAGGGCCGGATGAACACTGAAGCTTTCTTT.

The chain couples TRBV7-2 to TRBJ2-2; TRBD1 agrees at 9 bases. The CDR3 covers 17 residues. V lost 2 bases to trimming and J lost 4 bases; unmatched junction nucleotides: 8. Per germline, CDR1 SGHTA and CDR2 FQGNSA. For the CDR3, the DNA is TGTGCCAGCAGCTTATCGACAGGGGGGAGTCTCACCGGGGAGCTGTTTTTT. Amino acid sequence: CASSLSTGGSLTGELFF.

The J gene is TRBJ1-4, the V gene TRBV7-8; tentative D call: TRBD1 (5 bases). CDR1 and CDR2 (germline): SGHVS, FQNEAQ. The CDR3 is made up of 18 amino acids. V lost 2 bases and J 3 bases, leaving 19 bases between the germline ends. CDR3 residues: CASSLRLRGSASNEKLFF. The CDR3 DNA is TGTGCCAGCAGCTTAAGGCTTAGGGGTTCAGCGTCTAATGAAAAACTGTTTTTT.

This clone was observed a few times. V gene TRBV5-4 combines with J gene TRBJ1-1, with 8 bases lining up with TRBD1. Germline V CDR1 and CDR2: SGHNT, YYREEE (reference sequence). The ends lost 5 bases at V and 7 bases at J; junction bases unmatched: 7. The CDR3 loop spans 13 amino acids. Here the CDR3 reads CASRRDRGGEAFF. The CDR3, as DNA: TGTGCCAGCAGGAGAGACAGGGGAGGTGAAGCTTTCTTT.

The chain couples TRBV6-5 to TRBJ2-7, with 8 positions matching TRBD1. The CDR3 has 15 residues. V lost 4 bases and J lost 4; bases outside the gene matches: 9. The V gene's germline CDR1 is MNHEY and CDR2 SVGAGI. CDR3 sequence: CASSSRGQGAYEQYF. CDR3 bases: TGTGCCAGCAGTTCCAGAGGGCAGGGGGCTTACGAGCAGTACTTC.